A single sample gave rise to the 21 T cell receptor beta chains below, sequenced in a study of T cells after yellow fever vaccination. Each CDR3 protein gets one entry after TCRdb re-called the 5' RACE reads with MiXCR. Among some 350,000 distinct CDR3 sequences listed, roughly 8.7% were seen once. Source: PBMCs, taken on the day of the first yellow fever vaccination. The receptors originated from a man aged 18 to 30 who received the YFV17D yellow fever vaccine.

In its sample, this clonotype was seen a few times. This chain uses TRBV29-1 with TRBJ1-1, with D possibly being TRBD1 (5 bases). Germline CDR1 and CDR2: SQVTM and ANQGSEA. V lost 5 bases to trimming and J lost 1 base, with 17 bases between them. The CDR3 covers 15 residues. As DNA, the CDR3 is TGCAGCGTTTGGGGCAGGGCTCGAACGAACACTGAAGCTTTCTTT. This sequence encodes CSVWGRARTNTEAFF. Based on the CDR3 plus reference TRBV29-1 and TRBJ1-1, the full variable domain is SAVISQKPSRDICQRGTSLTIQCQVDSQVTMMFWYRQQPGQSLTLIATANQGSEATYESGFVIDKFPISRPNLTFSTLTVSNMSPEDSSIYLCSVWGRARTNTEAFFGQGTRLTVV.

This clonotype was seen only a few times. V and J are TRBV5-4 and TRBJ2-7; D is undetermined. The length of the CDR3 is 11 residues. Germline-derived CDR1 and CDR2 are SGHNT and YYREEE (reference sequence). With 9 bases removed from V and 4 bases from J, the gap between germline ends came to 11 bases. The CDR3, as DNA: TGTGCCACCCCAGTTGTGTACGAGCAGTACGTC. Its translation is CATPVVYEQYV.

The J gene is TRBJ1-6, the V gene TRBV25-1; TRBD1 agrees at 9 bases. Per germline, CDR1 MGHDK and CDR2 SYGVNS. V lost 8 bases and J lost 9; bases outside the gene matches: 5. The CDR3 spans 13 residues. CDR3 sequence reads: CASGRQGVSPLHF. The CDR3 DNA follows: TGTGCCAGCGGTCGACAGGGGGTTTCACCCCTCCACTTT.

This sequence joins TRBV4-1 and TRBJ2-5; 8 bases are a match to TRBD1. Germline CDR1 reads MGHRA; CDR2 reads YSYEKL. The CDR3 covers 17 residues. The trim removed 0 bases at V and 5 bases at J, leaving 11 bases unmatched. The CDR3 nucleotides read TGCGCCAGCAGCCAAGATTTGGGACAGGCCCCATCGGAGACCCAGTACTTC. It translates to CASSQDLGQAPSETQYF.

The chain links TRBV12-3 or TRBV12-4 to TRBJ1-1; D might be TRBD1 (5 bases). The length of the CDR3 is 16 residues. V lost 7 bases and J lost 1, with 19 bases in between. The CDR3 DNA reads TGTGCCAGCACCTTCGCACCGACAGACCCGAACACTGAAGCTTTCTTT. It translates to CASTFAPTDPNTEAFF.

The chain has TRBV20-1 and TRBJ1-4; TRBD1 might be the D (5 bases). The V end lost 3 bases, the J end lost 8 bases, and 13 bases lay between the germline ends. This CDR3 spans 13 amino acids. CDR1 and CDR2 from the germline V gene are DFQATT and SNEGSKA (reference sequence). CDR3 in amino acids: CSARTETKEKLFF. CDR3 coding DNA: TGCAGTGCTAGGACAGAGACCAAAGAAAAACTGTTTTTT.

This clonotype appeared a few times. V gene TRBV29-1 combines with J gene TRBJ1-5, with 7 nucleotides matching TRBD1. The CDR3 runs 13 residues. In germline, CDR1 is SQVTM, CDR2 ANQGSEA. V was clipped by 4 bases and J by 9 bases; unmatched bases: 9. CDR3 residues: CSVGAPGQRPQHF. CDR3 DNA sequence: TGCAGCGTTGGGGCCCCGGGACAGCGGCCCCAGCATTTT.

This clonotype was counted at least ten times. The chain is built from TRBV3-1 and TRBJ1-2; D uncertain. This CDR3 spans 13 amino acids. V gave up 2 bases and J gave up 7 bases, with 11 bases separating them. The germline V gene encodes CDR1 LGHDT and CDR2 YNNKEL (reference sequence). Here the CDR3 DNA reads TGTGCCAGCAGCCAACGGCGGTCGGGTGGCTACACCTTC. Protein sequence: CASSQRRSGGYTF.

This chain connects TRBV4-3 to TRBJ2-4, with 7 bases matching TRBD2. The CDR3 length is 14 residues. The V gene's germline CDR1 is LGHNA and CDR2 YSLEER. Trimming removed 5 bases from V and 5 bases from J; junction bases left unmatched: 6. CDR3 loop: CASSIRSGENIQYF. The CDR3 DNA sequence: TGCGCCAGCAGCATTCGAAGCGGGGAAAACATTCAGTACTTC.

The rearrangement joins TRBV4-3 to TRBJ2-7; TRBD2 aligns across 7 bases. V was pared by 6 bases and J by 4 bases, with 3 bases of the junction left unmatched. CDR3 length equals 12 residues. CDR1 and CDR2 from the germline V gene are LGHNA and YSLEER. The DNA of the CDR3 is TGCGCCAGCAGTACGGGGGGATACGAGCAGTACGTC. Residues: CASSTGGYEQYV.

CDR3 sequence: CASSLGAGVGPSAYNEQFF. CDR3 DNA: TGCGCCAGCAGCTTGGGAGCCGGAGTGGGACCATCAGCCTACAATGAGCAGTTCTTC. The rearrangement joins TRBV5-1 to TRBJ2-1; perhaps D is TRBD1 or TRBD2 (5 bases each). The germline CDR1 and CDR2 sequences are SGHRS and YFSETQ. The CDR3 is 19 amino acids. Trimming shortened V by 0 bases and J by 2 bases, and 21 bases separated the two germline ends.

This clonotype was counted a few times. V is TRBV28 and J is TRBJ2-5, with 7 bases aligning to TRBD1. Germline values: CDR1 MDHEN, CDR2 SYDVKM. This CDR3 region has 15 residues. V was clipped by 3 bases and J by 5 bases; unmatched bases: 9. The CDR3, as DNA: TGTGCCAGCAGTTTTGTAGGGACAGTAGGCGAGACCCAGTACTTC. Protein: CASSFVGTVGETQYF.

This clonotype was seen only a few times. This rearrangement joins TRBV7-9 to TRBJ1-6, with D possibly TRBD1 on 6 matching bases. Germline CDR1 is SEHNR and CDR2 is FQNEAQ (reference sequence). V was trimmed by 6 bases and J by 8 bases, leaving 8 bases between them. The CDR3 consists of 12 residues. The CDR3 DNA reads TGTGCCAGCAGGCGGACAGATTCACCCCTCCACTTT. Translated, it gives CASRRTDSPLHF.

This clonotype was detected ten times or more. The chain uses TRBV15 and TRBJ2-3, with 9 positions matching TRBD2. J gave up 0 bases and V 5 bases, and 3 bases lay outside the gene matches. From germline, CDR1 is LNHNV and CDR2 YYDKDF (reference sequence). This CDR3 spans 15 amino acids. CDR3 protein: CATSGGLASTDTQYF. As DNA, the CDR3 is TGTGCCACCAGCGGAGGACTAGCGAGCACAGATACGCAGTATTTT.

This clonotype has a count of ten or more. The genes are TRBV27 and TRBJ1-2, with TRBD1 identical over 7 bases. Per the germline V gene, CDR1 is MNHEY and CDR2 is SMNVEV (reference sequence). The CDR3 covers 15 residues. J was trimmed by 4 bases and V by 8 bases; bases with no gene match: 13. In nucleotides, the CDR3 is TGTGCCAGCGGCTTTCTTGGACAGGCCCTCTATGGCTACACCTTC. This gives the protein CASGFLGQALYGYTF.

This clonotype was counted between two and nine times. J is TRBJ1-2 and V is TRBV4-1; D is possibly TRBD1 (6 bases). The CDR3 covers 15 residues. V was trimmed by 5 bases and J by 0 bases, leaving 13 bases between them. Germline V CDR1 and CDR2: MGHRA, YSYEKL. The DNA for the CDR3 is TGCGCCAGCAGCTCAACAGGGAGGACTAACTATGGCTACACCTTC. It codes for CASSSTGRTNYGYTF.

This clonotype was detected a few times. This chain uses TRBV20-1 with TRBJ2-5, with D maybe TRBD1 (6 bases). Trimming stripped 3 bases from V and 0 bases from J, with 11 bases between. The germline V gene has CDR1 DFQATT and CDR2 SNEGSKA (reference sequence). CDR3 size: 14 residues. CDR3 loop: CSASRDTYQETQYF. The CDR3 DNA is TGCAGTGCTAGCCGGGACACCTACCAAGAGACCCAGTACTTC.

The table lists this clonotype with a few counts. The V call is TRBV10-3, the J call TRBJ1-1; tentative D call: TRBD1 (5 bases). The CDR3 is 14 amino acids. CDR1 is ENHRY and CDR2 is SYGVKD in the germline V gene. Deletions cut 6 bases from V and 5 bases from J, with 16 bases between. The DNA for the CDR3 is TGTGCCATCAGGATAAGTAGGGGTTTGACTGAAGCTTTCTTT. Its protein product is CAIRISRGLTEAFF.

The chain recombines TRBV18 with TRBJ1-3; D may be TRBD1 (6 bases). CDR1 is KGHSH, CDR2 LQKENI, per germline. Trimming removed 4 bases at V and 0 bases at J, with 16 bases between. There are 17 residues in the CDR3. CDR3 DNA sequence: TGTGCCAGCTCACTCAGGGGCGCGCTGAGCTCTGGAAACACCATATATTTT. Translated: CASSLRGALSSGNTIYF. The variable domain in full, with the rest retrieved from reference TRBV18 and TRBJ1-3, is NAGVMQNPRHLVRRRGQEARLRCSPMKGHSHVYWYRQLPEEGLKFMVYLQKENIIDESGMPKERFSAEFPKEGPSILRIQQVVRGDSAAYFCASSLRGALSSGNTIYFGEGSWLTVV.

CDR3 DNA: TGTGCCAGCTCACCACCGCAGGTTAATGGCTACACCTTC. It encodes CASSPPQVNGYTF. V and J are TRBV18 and TRBJ1-2; D gene ambiguous. This CDR3 has 13 residues. CDR1 and CDR2 from the germline V gene are KGHSH and LQKENI. Between the trimmed V and J ends, which lost 0 bases and 6 bases, there was a span of 8 bases.

This rearrangement joins TRBV4-3 to TRBJ2-2, with 13 bases fitting TRBD2. The V gene end was trimmed by 2 bases and the J gene end by 13 bases; junction bases not matched to a gene: 4. The CDR3 contains 14 residues. Germline-derived CDR1 and CDR2 are LGHNA and YSLEER. In DNA form, the CDR3 reads TGCGCCAGCAGCCAAACTAGCGGGGGGGGCGGGCTGTTTTTT. This gives the protein CASSQTSGGGGLFF.